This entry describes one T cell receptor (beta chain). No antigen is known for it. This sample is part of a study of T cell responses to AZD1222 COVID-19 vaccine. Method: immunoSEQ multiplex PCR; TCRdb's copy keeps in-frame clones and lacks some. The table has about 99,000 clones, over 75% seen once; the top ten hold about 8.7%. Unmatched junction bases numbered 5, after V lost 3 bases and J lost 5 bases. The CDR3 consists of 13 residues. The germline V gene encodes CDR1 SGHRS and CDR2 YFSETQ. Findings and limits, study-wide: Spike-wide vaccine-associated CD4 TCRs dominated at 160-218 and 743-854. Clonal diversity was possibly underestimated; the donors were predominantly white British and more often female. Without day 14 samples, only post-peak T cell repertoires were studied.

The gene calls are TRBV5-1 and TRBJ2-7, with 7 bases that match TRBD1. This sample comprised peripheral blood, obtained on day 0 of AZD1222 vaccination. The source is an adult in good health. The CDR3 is CASSSYTGDEQYF. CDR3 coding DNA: TGCGCCAGCAGCTCATACACAGGGGACGAGCAGTACTTC.